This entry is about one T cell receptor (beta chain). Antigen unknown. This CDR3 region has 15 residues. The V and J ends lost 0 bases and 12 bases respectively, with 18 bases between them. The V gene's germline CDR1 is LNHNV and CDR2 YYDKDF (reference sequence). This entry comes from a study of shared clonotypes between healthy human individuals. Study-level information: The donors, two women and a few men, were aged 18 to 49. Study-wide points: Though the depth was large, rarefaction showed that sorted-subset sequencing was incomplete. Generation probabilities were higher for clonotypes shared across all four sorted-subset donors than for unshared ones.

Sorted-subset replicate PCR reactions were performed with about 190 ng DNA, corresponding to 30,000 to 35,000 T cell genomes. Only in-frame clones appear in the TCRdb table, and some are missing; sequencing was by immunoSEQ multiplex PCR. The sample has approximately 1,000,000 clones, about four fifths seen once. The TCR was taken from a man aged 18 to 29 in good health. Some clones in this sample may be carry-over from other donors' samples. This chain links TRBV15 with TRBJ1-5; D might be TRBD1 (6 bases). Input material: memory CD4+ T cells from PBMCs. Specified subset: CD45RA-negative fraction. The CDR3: CATSRDRTAALGQHF. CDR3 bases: TGTGCCACCAGCAGAGATCGGACAGCGGCATTGGGCCAGCATTTT. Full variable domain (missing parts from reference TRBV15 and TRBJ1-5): DAMVIQNPRYQVTQFGKPVTLSCSQTLNHNVMYWYQQKSSQAPKLLFHYYDKDFNNEADTPDNFQSRRPNTSFCFLDIRSPGLGDTAMYLCATSRDRTAALGQHFGDGTRLSIL.